The clone carrying this TCR beta chain was seen a single time. The CDR3 spans 14 residues. The V and J ends lost 4 bases and 1 base respectively, with 11 bases between them. The germline V gene has CDR1 SGHRS and CDR2 YFSETQ. This specimen comes from a study of CD8+ T cells in alopecia areata. About the research overall: Twice daily, treated patients received 5 to 10 mg of oral tofacitinib. Severity scores in treated patients reflected the percentage of scalp affected.

After isolation, RNA underwent reverse transcription to generate cDNA as the sequencing template. Measured with immunoSEQ multiplex PCR; TCRdb has only the in-frame clones, and not every one. Of 95,000 to 100,000 clones in the sample, roughly three fifths were seen once. The treatment is: oral pan-JAK inhibitor, 5-10 mg twice daily. The chain has TRBV5-1 and TRBJ1-1; D might be TRBD1 (5 bases). The sequencing used CD8+ T cells sorted from blood, collected at week 4, from a patient treated with tofacitinib. The sequence derives from a human donor with alopecia areata. The CDR3 nucleotides read TGCGCCAGCAGCGAGACAGAGCAGAACACTGAAGCTTTCTTT. Its translation: CASSETEQNTEAFF.